These 11 T cell receptor beta chains were sequenced from one sample in a study of PD-L1 blockade in urothelial cancer. Assay used: immunoSEQ multiplex PCR; TCRdb lists only in-frame clones, some missing. This table holds about 80,000 clones, 87% found once. This specimen was PBMCs, taken around atezolizumab (anti-PD-L1) treatment. These receptors were collected from a woman in her 70s with urothelial cancer.

The sample holds one count of this clone. The DNA for the CDR3 is TGTGCCAGCAGTTTAATCGCTGCAGGGAACACTGAAGCTTTCTTT. Its translation is CASSLIAAGNTEAFF. The chain has TRBV27 and TRBJ1-1; no firm D call. Germline CDR1 is MNHEY and CDR2 is SMNVEV (reference sequence). Trimming cost V 2 bases and J 1 base, with 11 bases left between them. The CDR3 consists of 15 residues.

V and J are TRBV2 and TRBJ1-1, with 7 bases identical to TRBD1. This CDR3 has 13 amino acids. Germline assignment: CDR1 SNHLY and CDR2 FYNNEI. V was clipped by 3 bases and J by 11 bases; unmatched bases: 9. Written as DNA, the CDR3 is TGTGCCAGCAGTGAGCGGTTACAGGGGAAGGCTTTCTTT. Its protein product is CASSERLQGKAFF.

The sample holds a few counts of this clone. The chain employs TRBV5-1 and TRBJ1-3; 7 bases line up with TRBD1. Germline V gene sequence: CDR1 SGHRS, CDR2 YFSETQ. J lost 0 bases, V lost 4 bases, and 13 bases had no gene match. The CDR3 spans 18 residues. CDR3 in amino acids: CASSLGGTDTNSGNTIYF. The CDR3 region has the DNA TGCGCCAGCAGCCTCGGCGGGACAGACACGAACTCTGGAAACACCATATATTTT.

The chain recombines TRBV28 with TRBJ2-5; TRBD2 aligns across 13 bases. Trimming removed 6 bases from V and 1 base from J; junction bases left unmatched: 5. The germline V gene encodes CDR1 MDHEN and CDR2 SYDVKM. The CDR3 covers 16 residues. CDR3 sequence: CASSQGLAGPQETQYF. CDR3 DNA sequence: TGTGCCAGCAGCCAGGGACTAGCGGGACCCCAAGAGACCCAGTACTTC. The whole variable domain, remainder taken from reference TRBV28 and TRBJ2-5, is DVKVTQSSRYLVKRTGEKVFLECVQDMDHENMFWYRQDPGLGLRLIYFSYDVKMKEKGDIPEGYSVSREKKERFSLILESASTNQTSMYLCASSQGLAGPQETQYFGPGTRLLVL.

The chain combines TRBV5-1 with TRBJ2-3, with D possibly matching TRBD2 (6 bases). The germline V gene encodes CDR1 SGHRS and CDR2 YFSETQ. Trimming cost V 3 bases and J 0 bases, with 14 bases left between them. The CDR3 covers 16 residues. The CDR3 DNA reads TGCGCCAGCAGCTGGGGGACTGAGTCTAGCACAGATACGCAGTATTTT. Protein product: CASSWGTESSTDTQYF. The full variable domain, rest sourced from reference TRBV5-1 and TRBJ2-3, is KAGVTQTPRYLIKTRGQQVTLSCSPISGHRSVSWYQQTPGQGLQFLFEYFSETQRNKGNFPGRFSGRQFSNSRSEMNVSTLELGDSALYLCASSWGTESSTDTQYFGPGTRLTVL.

The rearrangement uses TRBV6-5 and TRBJ1-4, with 7 nucleotides matching TRBD1. There are 15 residues in the CDR3. Germline V gene sequence: CDR1 MNHEY, CDR2 SVGAGI. V shed 1 base and J 4 bases; nucleotides not matched to a gene: 3. CDR3 nucleotide sequence: TGTGCCAGCAGTTACTTGGGACAGCATAATGAAAAACTGTTTTTT. Translating gives CASSYLGQHNEKLFF.

This chain joins TRBV10-3 and TRBJ2-1; 10 bases fit TRBD2. V was clipped by 6 bases and J by 8 bases; unmatched bases: 10. Germline loops: CDR1 ENHRY, CDR2 SYGVKD. The CDR3 loop spans 15 amino acids. CDR3 bases: TGTGCCATCAGGCCTCCGGGACTAGCGCCCGATGAGCAGTTCTTC. The encoded protein is CAIRPPGLAPDEQFF.

The CDR3 DNA is TGTGCCAGCAGCTTACGGGAGGGAGACACAGATACGCAGTATTTT. This gives the protein CASSLREGDTDTQYF. J is TRBJ2-3 and V is TRBV11-3; 8 nucleotides agree with TRBD2. In germline, CDR1 is SGHNT, CDR2 YENEEA. The CDR3 totals 15 residues. Germline trimming cut 2 bases from V and 2 bases from J; bases unmatched to any gene: 3. Full variable domain (missing parts from reference TRBV11-3 and TRBJ2-3): EAGVVQSPRYKIIEKKQPVAFWCNPISGHNTLYWYLQNLGQGPELLIRYENEEAVDDSQLPKDRFSAERLKGVDSTLKIQPAELGDSAVYLCASSLREGDTDTQYFGPGTRLTVL.

The chain recombines TRBV28 with TRBJ1-4; no clear D. V lost 5 bases to trimming and J lost 7 bases, with 17 bases between them. The CDR3 contains 15 residues. The germline V gene has CDR1 MDHEN and CDR2 SYDVKM. The CDR3 nucleotides read TGTGCCAGCAGTCCCCGCGGCCCTGAGGGTGAAAAACTGTTTTTT. Protein sequence: CASSPRGPEGEKLFF.

On this clone: Within the sample, other DNA sequences also encode this same CDR3. J is TRBJ2-7 and V is TRBV5-1, with TRBD1 matching over 11 bases. Germline loops: CDR1 SGHRS, CDR2 YFSETQ. The junction had 6 bases not matched to a gene; V was cut back by 0 bases and J by 7 bases. This CDR3 region has 15 residues. The CDR3 sequence is CASSLAGQGAGEQYF. CDR3 sequence (DNA): TGCGCCAGCAGCTTGGCCGGACAGGGGGCAGGAGAGCAGTACTTC.

CDR3 sequence reads: CASSRQGTEAFF. In nucleotides, the CDR3 is TGTGCCAGCAGCCGACAGGGAACTGAAGCTTTCTTT. The chain uses TRBV7-9 and TRBJ1-1; 7 nucleotides align to TRBD1. The CDR3 contains 12 residues. V lost 5 bases, J lost 5 bases, and 2 bases stayed unmatched. CDR1 and CDR2 from the germline V gene are SEHNR and FQNEAQ (reference sequence).